Below, 25 T cell receptor beta chains from the same sample are listed, as sequenced in a study of T-cell reconstitution after alpha-beta-depleted transplantation in children. Unique molecular identifiers were incorporated into the prepared TCRbeta library. TCRdb called the PCR reads again in MiXCR, with one record for every CDR3 protein. The sample includes a few hundred thousand distinct CDR3 sequences, 11% of them seen just once. The material sequenced was peripheral blood, taken 180 days after TCRalphabeta/CD19-depleted stem cell transplant. The receptors shown here come from a male patient aged 2-10 years who had a stem cell transplant for chronic granulomatous disease, so the T cells may come from the graft donor.

This clonotype appeared many times. A junction boundary mismatches the germline segment, possibly from a read error. The chain is built from TRBV10-3 and TRBJ2-3; D possibly matches TRBD1 or TRBD2 (6 bases each). This CDR3 is built from 17 residues. Per germline, CDR1 ENHRY and CDR2 SYGVKD. The CDR3 DNA follows: TGTGCCATCAGCGAGTCTCGCGGGACATTAAGCACAGATACGCAGTATTTT. It specifies CAISESRGTLSTDTQYF.

In its sample, this clonotype was seen many times. The chain uses TRBV5-5 and TRBJ2-1, with 7 nucleotides matching TRBD1. The length of the CDR3 is 12 residues. J lost 6 bases, V lost 3 bases, and 0 bases had no gene match. Germline V CDR1 and CDR2: SGHKS, YYEKEE (reference sequence). The CDR3 spells CASSWDSNEQFF. In DNA, the CDR3 is TGTGCCAGCAGCTGGGACAGCAATGAGCAGTTCTTC.

This clonotype came up many times. The genes are TRBV20-1 and TRBJ1-5, with TRBD1 matching over 8 bases. Germline V CDR1 and CDR2: DFQATT, SNEGSKA (reference sequence). This CDR3 spans 16 amino acids. V gave up 2 bases and J gave up 2 bases; unmatched junction bases: 8. The CDR3 nucleotides read TGCAGTGCTAGATCAACAGGGGGGGCCGGCAATCAGCCCCAGCATTTT. Its translation: CSARSTGGAGNQPQHF.

This clonotype came up many times. The chain combines TRBV28 with TRBJ2-1; TRBD2 matches 11 bases. This CDR3 region has 16 residues. Unmatched junction bases numbered 10, after V lost 7 bases and J lost 5 bases. Germline CDR1 MDHEN, CDR2 SYDVKM. This CDR3 reads CASTPRGTSGDNEQFF. The CDR3, as DNA: TGTGCCAGCACCCCTCGAGGGACTAGCGGCGACAATGAGCAGTTCTTC.

This clonotype was counted at least ten times. This chain uses TRBV6-1 with TRBJ2-1; 10 bases fit TRBD1. From germline, CDR1 is MNHNS and CDR2 SASEGT. The CDR3 sequence is 16 residues long. Trimming cost V 7 bases and J 7 bases; bases outside gene matches: 13. CDR3 sequence reads: CASTNDPGQGGNEQFF. DNA of the CDR3: TGTGCCAGCACCAACGACCCTGGACAGGGGGGGAATGAGCAGTTCTTC.

At least ten counts were recorded for this clonotype. The V and J genes are TRBV12-3 or TRBV12-4 and TRBJ2-7; 14 bases map to TRBD2. Trimming at V came to 3 bases and at J to 4 bases, leaving 2 bases not matched to a gene. This CDR3 is built from 15 residues. CDR3 protein: CASSLTSGRGYEQYF. The CDR3 bases are TGTGCCAGCAGTTTGACTAGCGGGAGGGGGTACGAGCAGTACTTC.

This clonotype was counted many times. The V call is TRBV5-1, the J call TRBJ2-1, with a weak D call TRBD2 (6 bases). V gave up 3 bases and J gave up 4 bases, with 14 bases separating them. The CDR3 covers 15 residues. Germline V CDR1 and CDR2: SGHRS, YFSETQ. The CDR3 DNA follows: TGCGCCAGCAGCTCCTACGGGGGAATTTACAATGAGCAGTTCTTC. It is translated as CASSSYGGIYNEQFF.

This clonotype was counted many times. This rearrangement joins TRBV12-3 or TRBV12-4 to TRBJ2-7; D remains ambiguous. There are 12 residues in the CDR3. V was cut by 4 bases and J by 7 bases, with 11 bases left in between. The chain's CDR3 is CASSSSGLEQYF. DNA for the CDR3: TGTGCCAGCAGTTCGTCCGGGTTAGAGCAGTACTTC.

This clonotype was counted at least ten times. This chain links TRBV20-1 with TRBJ2-3; possible D gene TRBD2, 6 bases. Germline CDR1 is DFQATT and CDR2 is SNEGSKA (reference sequence). V was pared by 6 bases and J by 5 bases, with 15 bases between. There are 13 residues in the CDR3. The CDR3 bases are TGCAGTGCGAGCCGGGAGTGGGGAGATACGCAGTATTTT. Residues: CSASREWGDTQYF.

This clonotype was counted many times. The chain joins TRBV19 to TRBJ2-3; 12 positions match TRBD2. The length of the CDR3 is 17 residues. The germline CDR1 and CDR2 sequences are LNHDA and SQIVND (reference sequence). Germline trimming cut 3 bases from V and 4 bases from J; bases unmatched to any gene: 8. CDR3 in amino acids: CASSIPRTSGEPDTQYF. CDR3 in DNA: TGTGCCAGTAGTATCCCCCGGACTAGCGGGGAGCCAGATACGCAGTATTTT.

This clonotype was picked up many times. The rearrangement joins TRBV10-3 to TRBJ1-6; TRBD1 is a possible D gene (6 bases). This CDR3 region has 14 residues. Trimming cost V 6 bases and J 5 bases, with 11 bases left between them. CDR1 ENHRY and CDR2 SYGVKD come from the germline V gene. In nucleotides, the CDR3 is TGTGCCATCAGGGCGACAGGAAATAATTCACCCCTCCACTTT. The encoded protein is CAIRATGNNSPLHF.

This clonotype showed up many times. The chain combines TRBV11-2 with TRBJ1-1; unclear D gene. V shed 5 bases and J shed 7 bases, with 14 bases lying between them. The CDR3 extends over 13 amino acids. Germline values: CDR1 SGHAT, CDR2 FQNNGV. In DNA form, the CDR3 reads TGTGCCAGCAGCCCTAACATCGACCGTGAAGCTTTCTTT. Residues: CASSPNIDREAFF.

This clonotype has a count of ten or more. The chain uses TRBV20-1 and TRBJ1-1; 11 bases line up with TRBD1. J was trimmed by 3 bases and V by 5 bases; bases with no gene match: 11. Germline V lookup: CDR1 DFQATT, CDR2 SNEGSKA (reference sequence). The CDR3 is 16 amino acids. The CDR3 region is CSALGQGGFWDTEAFF. The CDR3 nucleotides read TGCAGTGCTCTGGGACAGGGGGGCTTCTGGGACACTGAAGCTTTCTTT.

This clonotype was detected many times. The chain carries TRBV27 and TRBJ1-1; D is unresolved. Per the germline V gene, CDR1 is MNHEY and CDR2 is SMNVEV (reference sequence). The CDR3 is 13 amino acids. The V gene lost 3 bases and the J gene lost 7 bases, with 12 bases spanning the gap. CDR3 sequence (DNA): TGTGCCAGCAGTTTTAATAGTTTGGGTGAAGCTTTCTTT. Amino acid sequence: CASSFNSLGEAFF.

The sample holds a few counts of this clonotype. The chain uses TRBV6-2 or TRBV6-3 and TRBJ2-1; 13 nucleotides agree with TRBD2. Germline loops: CDR1 MNHEY, CDR2 SVGEGT. J lost 8 bases, V lost 8 bases, and 6 bases had no gene match. The CDR3 sequence is 14 residues long. CDR3 loop: CASLTSGGFDEQFF. The CDR3 DNA reads as TGTGCCAGCCTGACTAGCGGGGGGTTCGATGAGCAGTTCTTC.

This clonotype was seen more than once but under ten times. The chain couples TRBV30 to TRBJ2-5; no firm D call. This CDR3 spans 12 amino acids. CDR1 is GTSNPN and CDR2 is SVGIG in the germline V gene (reference sequence). Trimming stripped 4 bases from V and 4 bases from J, with 10 bases between. The CDR3 region has the DNA TGTGCCTGGAAAAAATCCCGAGAGACCCAGTACTTC. Amino acid sequence: CAWKKSRETQYF.

This clonotype came up many times. The chain employs TRBV5-6 and TRBJ2-7; D possibly uses TRBD1 or TRBD2 (5 bases each). The CDR3 has 15 amino acids. Germline lookup yields CDR1 SGHDT and CDR2 YYEEEE. V lost 4 bases and J lost 6, with 20 bases in between. The CDR3 DNA reads as TGTGCCAGCAGCGATGGGACCGCGGGTCTGGGCGAGCAGTACTTC. Translation: CASSDGTAGLGEQYF.

This clonotype has ten or more counts. The chain has TRBV25-1 and TRBJ2-1, with 8 bases identical to TRBD1. Losses at the gene ends were 5 bases for V and 4 bases for J; bases not matched to a gene: 10. Germline-derived CDR1 and CDR2 are MGHDK and SYGVNS. The CDR3 has 16 amino acids. CDR3 in amino acids: CASSLTGGDSYNEQFF. The CDR3 nucleotides read TGTGCCAGCAGTTTAACAGGGGGTGATTCTTACAATGAGCAGTTCTTC.

The sample holds many counts of this clonotype. This chain joins TRBV5-1 and TRBJ2-1; possibly TRBD1 for D (6 bases). The CDR3 is 16 residues long. The V end was cut by 0 bases, the J end by 0 bases, with 10 bases between. CDR1 and CDR2 (germline): SGHRS, YFSETQ. The CDR3 nucleotides read TGCGCCAGCAGCTTGGCTGGGGGCAGCTCCTACAATGAGCAGTTCTTC. Translating gives CASSLAGGSSYNEQFF. The entire variable domain, with the rest obtained from reference TRBV5-1 and TRBJ2-1, is as follows: KAGVTQTPRYLIKTRGQQVTLSCSPISGHRSVSWYQQTPGQGLQFLFEYFSETQRNKGNFPGRFSGRQFSNSRSEMNVSTLELGDSALYLCASSLAGGSSYNEQFFGPGTRLTVL.

This clonotype has just a few counts. This sequence joins TRBV2 and TRBJ1-3; D is unclear. The CDR3 has 14 residues. Germline loops: CDR1 SNHLY, CDR2 FYNNEI. Trimming stripped 7 bases from V and 4 bases from J, with 14 bases between. Here the CDR3 DNA reads TGTGCCAGCACCCAGAAAGTCGGGGGAAACACCATATATTTT. It specifies CASTQKVGGNTIYF.

Of note for this clonotype: A much more abundant neighbour one base away suggests this may be a read error. The CDR3 DNA reads as TGTGCCGGCAGTTCCGACAGGGCCACGCAGTATTTT. Residues: CAGSSDRATQYF. V gene TRBV7-8 combines with J gene TRBJ2-3, with TRBD1 matching over 7 bases. This CDR3 has 12 residues. The germline gives CDR1 SGHVS, CDR2 FQNEAQ.

A word on this clonotype: Given a much more abundant clone one base away, this may be a read error. This rearrangement joins TRBV6-2 or TRBV6-3 to TRBJ2-3; D not certain. CDR1 and CDR2 (germline): MNHEY, SVGEGT. The CDR3 consists of 12 residues. The DNA of the CDR3 is TGTGCCATCAGTTACCAGCCAGATACGCAGTATTTT. Protein: CAISYQPDTQYF.

The table lists this clonotype with many counts. V usage is TRBV12-3 or TRBV12-4 and J usage is TRBJ1-2, with D perhaps TRBD1 (6 bases). The CDR3 extends over 13 amino acids. Deletions cut 6 bases from V and 4 bases from J, with 12 bases between. The CDR3 region is CASRLDSPYGYTF. The CDR3 nucleotides read TGTGCCAGCAGACTGGACAGCCCCTATGGCTACACCTTC.

There are many counts of this clonotype. This rearrangement joins TRBV10-3 to TRBJ2-1; D ambiguous. The V end lost 10 bases, the J end lost 6 bases, and 10 bases lay between the germline ends. Germline CDR1 is ENHRY and CDR2 is SYGVKD. CDR3 length: 11 residues. CDR3 nucleotides: TGTGCCACCTACCTGGGCAATGAGCAGTTCTTC. Translated, it gives CATYLGNEQFF.

This clonotype was seen ten or more times. The V gene is TRBV28, the J gene TRBJ2-3; D is possibly TRBD1 or TRBD2 (6 bases each). V was trimmed by 5 bases and J by 2 bases, leaving 20 bases between them. The germline gives CDR1 MDHEN, CDR2 SYDVKM. The CDR3 has 17 amino acids. CDR3 in DNA: TGTGCCAGCAGTCCCACGGGGGCCCGTACTTTCACAGATACGCAGTATTTT. It yields the protein CASSPTGARTFTDTQYF. Supplemented by reference TRBV28 and TRBJ2-3, the full variable domain reads DVKVTQSSRYLVKRTGEKVFLECVQDMDHENMFWYRQDPGLGLRLIYFSYDVKMKEKGDIPEGYSVSREKKERFSLILESASTNQTSMYLCASSPTGARTFTDTQYFGPGTRLTVL.